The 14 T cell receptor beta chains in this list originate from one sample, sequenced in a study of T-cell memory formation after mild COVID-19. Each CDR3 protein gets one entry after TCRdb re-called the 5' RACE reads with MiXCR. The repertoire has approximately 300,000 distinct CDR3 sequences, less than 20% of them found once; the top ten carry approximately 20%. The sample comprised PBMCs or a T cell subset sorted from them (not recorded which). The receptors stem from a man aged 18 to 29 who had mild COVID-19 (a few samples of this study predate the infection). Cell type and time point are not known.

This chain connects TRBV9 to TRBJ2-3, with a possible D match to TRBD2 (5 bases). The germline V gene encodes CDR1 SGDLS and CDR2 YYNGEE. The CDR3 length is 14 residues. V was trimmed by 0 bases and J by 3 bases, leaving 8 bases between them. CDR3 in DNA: TGTGCCAGCAGCGTAGCGGGGATTACAGATACGCAGTATTTT. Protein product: CASSVAGITDTQYF.

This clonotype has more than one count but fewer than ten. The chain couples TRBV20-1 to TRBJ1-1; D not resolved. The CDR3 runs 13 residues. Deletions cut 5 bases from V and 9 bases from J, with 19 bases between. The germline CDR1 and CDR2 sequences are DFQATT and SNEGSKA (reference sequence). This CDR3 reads CSAGHSLLSKAFF. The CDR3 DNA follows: TGCAGTGCTGGCCACTCCCTTCTTAGCAAAGCTTTCTTT.

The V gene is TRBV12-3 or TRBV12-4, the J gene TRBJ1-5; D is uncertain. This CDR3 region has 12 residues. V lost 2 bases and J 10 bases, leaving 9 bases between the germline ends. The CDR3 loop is CASSLSGNPQHF. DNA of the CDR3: TGTGCCAGCAGTTTATCGGGTAATCCCCAGCATTTT.

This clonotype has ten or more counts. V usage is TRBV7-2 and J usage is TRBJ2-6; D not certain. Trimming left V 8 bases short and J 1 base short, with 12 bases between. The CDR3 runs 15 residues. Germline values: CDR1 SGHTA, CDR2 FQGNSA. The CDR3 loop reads CASADMGSGANVLTF. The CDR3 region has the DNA TGTGCCAGCGCCGATATGGGGTCTGGGGCCAACGTCCTGACTTTC.

The chain's CDR3 is CASRAAGRNYGYTF. CDR3 in DNA: TGCGCCAGCAGGGCGGCAGGGCGGAACTATGGCTACACCTTC. The V call is TRBV5-1, the J call TRBJ1-2; D perhaps matches TRBD1 (5 bases). Germline-derived CDR1 and CDR2 are SGHRS and YFSETQ. The length of the CDR3 is 14 residues. Trimming took off 5 bases at V and 2 bases at J, with 13 bases between the two ends.

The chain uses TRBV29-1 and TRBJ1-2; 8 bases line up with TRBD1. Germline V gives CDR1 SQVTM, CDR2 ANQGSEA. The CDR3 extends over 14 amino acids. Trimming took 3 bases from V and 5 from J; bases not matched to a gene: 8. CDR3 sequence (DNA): TGCAGCGTTGAGGCGACAGGGGTAGGATATGGCTACACCTTC. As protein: CSVEATGVGYGYTF.

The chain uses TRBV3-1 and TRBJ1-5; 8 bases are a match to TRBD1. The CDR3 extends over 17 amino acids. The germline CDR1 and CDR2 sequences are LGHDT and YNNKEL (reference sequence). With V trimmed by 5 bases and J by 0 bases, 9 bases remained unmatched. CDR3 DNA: TGTGCCAGCAGCGCAGACAGGGGAGGTTATAGCAATCAGCCCCAGCATTTT. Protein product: CASSADRGGYSNQPQHF.

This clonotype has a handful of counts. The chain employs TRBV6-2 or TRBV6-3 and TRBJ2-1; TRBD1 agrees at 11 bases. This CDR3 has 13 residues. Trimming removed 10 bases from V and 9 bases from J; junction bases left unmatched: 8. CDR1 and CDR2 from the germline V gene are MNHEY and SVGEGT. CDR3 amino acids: CATGTGGQVEQFF. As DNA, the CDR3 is TGTGCCACCGGGACAGGGGGGCAGGTTGAGCAGTTCTTC.

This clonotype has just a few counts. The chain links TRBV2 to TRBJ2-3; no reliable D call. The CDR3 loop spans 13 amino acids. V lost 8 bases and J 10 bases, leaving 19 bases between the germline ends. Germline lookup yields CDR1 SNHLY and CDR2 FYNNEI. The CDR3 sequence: CASVESPAAAQYF. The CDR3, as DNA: TGTGCCAGCGTCGAGTCCCCGGCCGCAGCGCAGTATTTT.

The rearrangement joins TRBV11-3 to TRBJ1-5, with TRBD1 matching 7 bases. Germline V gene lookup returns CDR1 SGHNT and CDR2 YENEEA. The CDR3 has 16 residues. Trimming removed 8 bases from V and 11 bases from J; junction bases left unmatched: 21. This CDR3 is CASQRPSPGQRAAQHF. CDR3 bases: TGTGCCAGCCAGAGGCCGAGTCCGGGACAGCGAGCGGCCCAGCATTTT. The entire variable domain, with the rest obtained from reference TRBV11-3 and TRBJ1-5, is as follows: EAGVVQSPRYKIIEKKQPVAFWCNPISGHNTLYWYLQNLGQGPELLIRYENEEAVDDSQLPKDRFSAERLKGVDSTLKIQPAELGDSAVYLCASQRPSPGQRAAQHFGDGTRLSIL.

The CDR3 coding sequence is TGCGCCAGCAGCCAAGGATGGGGGGATCAGCCCCAGCATTTT. Translating gives CASSQGWGDQPQHF. The rearrangement uses TRBV4-1 and TRBJ1-5; maybe TRBD1 (5 bases). The CDR3 has 14 residues. Germline-derived CDR1 and CDR2 are MGHRA and YSYEKL. V dropped 1 base and J dropped 5 bases, with 9 bases sitting between them.

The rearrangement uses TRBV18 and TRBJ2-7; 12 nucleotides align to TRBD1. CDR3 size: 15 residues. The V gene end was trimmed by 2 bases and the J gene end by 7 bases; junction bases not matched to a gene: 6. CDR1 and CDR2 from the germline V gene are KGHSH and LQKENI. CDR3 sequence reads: CASSPGGQGAGEQYF. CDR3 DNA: TGTGCCAGCTCACCAGGGGGACAGGGGGCTGGTGAGCAGTACTTC.

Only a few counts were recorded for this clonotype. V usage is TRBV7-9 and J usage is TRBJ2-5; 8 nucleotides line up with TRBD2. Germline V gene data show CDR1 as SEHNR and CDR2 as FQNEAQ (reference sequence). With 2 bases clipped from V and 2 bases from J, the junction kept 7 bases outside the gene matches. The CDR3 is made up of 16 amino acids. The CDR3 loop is CASSLLISGAQETQYF. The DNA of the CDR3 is TGTGCCAGCAGCTTACTCATTAGCGGGGCACAAGAGACCCAGTACTTC.

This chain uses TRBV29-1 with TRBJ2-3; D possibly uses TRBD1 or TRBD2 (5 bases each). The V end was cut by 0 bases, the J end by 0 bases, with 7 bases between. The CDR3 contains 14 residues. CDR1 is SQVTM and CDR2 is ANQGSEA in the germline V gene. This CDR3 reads CSVEERGSTDTQYF. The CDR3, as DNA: TGCAGCGTTGAAGAGAGGGGTAGCACAGATACGCAGTATTTT.